In this sample, the clone carrying this T cell receptor beta chain turned up a few times. The antigen is not known. This CDR3 contains 16 residues. Germline assignment: CDR1 LNHNV and CDR2 YYDKDF (reference sequence). V lost 0 bases to trimming and J lost 0 bases, with 9 bases between them. This entry comes from a study of CD8 T cells in ankylosing spondylitis. Findings and caveats of the study: What seemed typical of ankylosing spondylitis blood was a TCR beta motif built from 7 or 8 highly homologous variants.

TCRdb re-analysed the 5' RACE reads in MiXCR, keeping a single row per CDR3 protein. The table lists hundreds of thousands of distinct CDR3 sequences, approximately 10% of them singletons, with approximately 0.5% in the top ten. This TCR derives from a male donor with ankylosing spondylitis. The gene calls are TRBV15 and TRBJ2-1, with D hard to call. Sequencing was done on a sample of blood, either unsorted or a sorted T cell fraction (not recorded which). The DNA of the CDR3 is TGTGCCACCAGCAGAGATCTAATGAGCTCCTACAATGAGCAGTTCTTC. Translation gives CATSRDLMSSYNEQFF.